These 10 T cell receptor beta chains came from one sample sequenced in a study of identical twins. TCRdb re-derived calls from the 5' RACE reads in MiXCR, one entry per CDR3 protein. The top ten clones hold less than 0.35% of a sample with 1.5 million to 2 million distinct CDR3 sequences, roughly 35% of them seen once. Sequencing input: cord blood. These receptors all stem from a newborn girl in good health.

As concerns this clonotype: A read error may account for a junction end that differs from germline. The V call is TRBV20-1, the J call TRBJ1-6; no clear D. The CDR3 consists of 15 residues. The V gene's germline CDR1 is DFQATT and CDR2 SNEGSKA (reference sequence). CDR3 coding DNA: TGCAGTGCTAGAGTTAGGGCCTCCTATAATTCACCCCCCCACTTT. Protein: CSARVRASYNSPPHF.

This clonotype was counted only a few times. The chain employs TRBV2 and TRBJ2-2, with a possible D match to TRBD1 (6 bases). Trimming took off 6 bases at V and 10 bases at J, with 15 bases between the two ends. The germline V gene encodes CDR1 SNHLY and CDR2 FYNNEI. This CDR3 spans 13 amino acids. DNA for the CDR3: TGTGCCAGCAGCGGTACAGGGTTGGAGGAGCTGTTTTTT. This sequence encodes CASSGTGLEELFF.

This sequence joins TRBV6-5 and TRBJ2-5; 8 bases align to TRBD1. The CDR3 has 15 residues. Trimming took 2 bases from V and 4 from J; bases not matched to a gene: 6. CDR1 is MNHEY and CDR2 is SVGAGI in the germline V gene. The CDR3 DNA sequence: TGTGCCAGCAGTTACGGGCAGGGGGCTAGAGAGACCCAGTACTTC. This translates into CASSYGQGARETQYF.

This clonotype was recorded a few times. The chain links TRBV29-1 to TRBJ1-3; no clear D gene. The CDR3 length is 14 residues. V was cut by 5 bases and J by 0 bases, with 11 bases left in between. Germline V gene sequence: CDR1 SQVTM, CDR2 ANQGSEA. The CDR3 DNA reads TGCAGCGTTTCTTCAACCTACTCTGGAAACACCATATATTTT. This sequence encodes CSVSSTYSGNTIYF.

This clonotype has only a few counts. CDR3 loop: CSADRLADGDYEQYF. The CDR3 DNA follows: TGCAGTGCCGATCGACTCGCTGATGGAGACTACGAGCAGTACTTC. V and J are TRBV20-1 and TRBJ2-7; D is unresolved. Germline assignment: CDR1 DFQATT and CDR2 SNEGSKA (reference sequence). The CDR3 is 15 residues long. V gave up 6 bases and J gave up 3 bases, with 21 bases separating them.

This chain uses TRBV10-3 with TRBJ1-6, with 9 nucleotides matching TRBD1. Germline V gene data show CDR1 as ENHRY and CDR2 as SYGVKD. V lost 0 bases, J lost 9 bases, and 9 bases stayed unmatched. CDR3 length: 17 residues. CDR3 in amino acids: CAISESGGTGSSSPLHF. DNA of the CDR3: TGTGCCATCAGTGAGTCAGGGGGGACAGGGTCTAGTTCACCCCTCCACTTT.

CDR3 in amino acids: CASGLSAGGPNTDTQYF. The CDR3 region has the DNA TGTGCTAGTGGTTTGTCAGCGGGGGGGCCGAACACAGATACGCAGTATTTT. The chain couples TRBV12-5 to TRBJ2-3, with 10 bases identical to TRBD2. V lost 2 bases, J lost 2 bases, and 7 bases stayed unmatched. CDR1 is LGHNT and CDR2 is FRNRAP in the germline V gene. This CDR3 has 17 residues.

The table lists this clonotype with a few counts. The J gene is TRBJ2-3, the V gene TRBV5-4, with 7 bases aligning to TRBD1. CDR3 size: 13 residues. J was trimmed by 7 bases and V by 3 bases; bases with no gene match: 5. Germline assignment: CDR1 SGHNT and CDR2 YYREEE (reference sequence). CDR3 DNA sequence: TGTGCCAGCAGCTCAGGGGGAGTGAATACGCAGTATTTT. Protein sequence: CASSSGGVNTQYF.

The V gene is TRBV5-1, the J gene TRBJ1-1; D might be TRBD1 (6 bases). V was pared by 4 bases and J by 4 bases, with 11 bases between. This CDR3 has 13 amino acids. Germline CDR1 SGHRS, CDR2 YFSETQ. The CDR3 sequence is CASSVGQRTEAFF. CDR3 sequence (DNA): TGCGCCAGCAGCGTAGGACAGCGCACTGAAGCTTTCTTT.

V gene TRBV27 combines with J gene TRBJ2-5, with D possibly matching TRBD2 (5 bases). This CDR3 contains 14 residues. The germline V gene has CDR1 MNHEY and CDR2 SMNVEV (reference sequence). Trimming took 3 bases from V and 11 from J, leaving 19 bases between them. The DNA of the CDR3 is TGTGCCAGCAGTTTTGGGCTAGCCACGAATGAGCAGTACTTC. As protein: CASSFGLATNEQYF.